The TCR beta chain described here comes from a study of cytotoxic CD8 clonotypes in ibrutinib-treated CLL. Across the whole study: Investigators reported about 25 partial and 2 complete responses; after median roughly 70 months, roughly 15 patients remained remitted and about twelve progressed. When averaged across all of the samples, the counts came to 200,000 to 300,000 productive templates and about 90,000 productive rearrangements. Study-wide findings and caveats: Whereas clonality rose at ibrutinib response, it declined toward baseline at progression.

Sequencing was designed to attain a depth spanning 1 in 200,000 to 1 in 1 million T cells. Assay: immunoSEQ multiplex PCR; the TCRdb copy retains only in-frame clones and omits some. The sample records a few hundred thousand clones, roughly 70% being singletons. Germline V lookup: CDR1 MDHEN, CDR2 SYDVKM. This CDR3 has 13 residues. Trimming took off 6 bases at V and 6 bases at J, with 14 bases between the two ends. This clone has just a few counts. The antigen remains unidentified. Sequencing used PBMCs, obtained after 24 months of ibrutinib treatment. The sequence derives from a human donor with chronic lymphocytic leukemia. The genes are TRBV28 and TRBJ1-1; D is perhaps TRBD1 (5 bases). DNA for the CDR3: TGTGCCAGCAGCCCTCTTTGGGACGCTGAAGCTTTCTTT. Protein: CASSPLWDAEAFF.